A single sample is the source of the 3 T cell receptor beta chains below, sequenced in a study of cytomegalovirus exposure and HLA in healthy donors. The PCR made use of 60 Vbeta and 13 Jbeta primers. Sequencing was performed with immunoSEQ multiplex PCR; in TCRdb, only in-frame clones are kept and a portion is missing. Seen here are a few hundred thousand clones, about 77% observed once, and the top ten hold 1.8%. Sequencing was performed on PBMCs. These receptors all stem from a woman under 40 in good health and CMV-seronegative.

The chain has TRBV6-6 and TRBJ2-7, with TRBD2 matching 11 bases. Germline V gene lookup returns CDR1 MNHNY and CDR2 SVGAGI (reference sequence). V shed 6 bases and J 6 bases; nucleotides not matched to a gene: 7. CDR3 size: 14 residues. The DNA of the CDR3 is TGTGCCAGCAGCTTAGCGGGAGGGCCATCCGAGCAGTACTTC. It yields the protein CASSLAGGPSEQYF.

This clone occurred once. The CDR3 sequence: CASSPSGGAYEQYF. The DNA of the CDR3 is TGTGCCAGCAGCCCATCGGGGGGAGCCTACGAGCAGTACTTC. J is TRBJ2-7 and V is TRBV9, with 7 nucleotides matching TRBD2. The junction had 6 bases not matched to a gene; V was cut back by 4 bases and J by 2 bases. Germline CDR1 reads SGDLS; CDR2 reads YYNGEE. The CDR3 is 14 amino acids. Complete variable domain (other parts from reference TRBV9 and TRBJ2-7): DSGVTQTPKHLITATGQRVTLRCSPRSGDLSVYWYQQSLDQGLQFLIQYYNGEERAKGNILERFSAQQFPDLHSELNLSSLELGDSALYFCASSPSGGAYEQYFGPGTRLTVT.

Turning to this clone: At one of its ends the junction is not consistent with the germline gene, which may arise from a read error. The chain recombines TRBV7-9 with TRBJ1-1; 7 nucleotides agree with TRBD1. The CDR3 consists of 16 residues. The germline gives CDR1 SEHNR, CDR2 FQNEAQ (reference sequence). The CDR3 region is CSSSSTINRGDTEAFF. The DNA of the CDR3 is TGTTCCAGCAGCTCAACGATCAACAGGGGCGACACTGAAGCTTTCTTT.